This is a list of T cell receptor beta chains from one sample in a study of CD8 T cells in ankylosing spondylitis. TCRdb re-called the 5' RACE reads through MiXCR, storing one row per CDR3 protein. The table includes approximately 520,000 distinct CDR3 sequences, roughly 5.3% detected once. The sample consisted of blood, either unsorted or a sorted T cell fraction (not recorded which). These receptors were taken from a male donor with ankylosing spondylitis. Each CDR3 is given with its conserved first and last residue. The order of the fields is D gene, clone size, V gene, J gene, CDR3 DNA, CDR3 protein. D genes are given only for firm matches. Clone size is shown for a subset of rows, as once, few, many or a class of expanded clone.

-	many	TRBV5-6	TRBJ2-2	TGTGCCAGCAGCTTGGTGCCGGGTGAAGGCACCGGGGAGCTGTTTTTT	CASSLVPGEGTGELFF
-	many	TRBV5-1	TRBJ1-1	TGCGCCAGCAGCTTGGGGGTCAGATACACTGAAGCTTTCTTT	CASSLGVRYTEAFF
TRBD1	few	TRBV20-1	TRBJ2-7	TGCAGTGCTAGATCAAGGACAGGCGCCTCCTACGAGCAGTACTTC	CSARSRTGASYEQYF
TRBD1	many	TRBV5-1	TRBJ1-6	TGCGCCAGCAGCTTCACAGGGGCCCATTATAATTCACCCCTCCACTTT	CASSFTGAHYNSPLHF
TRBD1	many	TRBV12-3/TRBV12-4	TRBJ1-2	TGTGCCAGCAGTTTAGTTACAGGGGGAGGCTACACCTTC	CASSLVTGGGYTF
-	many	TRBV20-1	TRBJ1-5	TGCAGTGCTAGCGCGGGGCGGTCCGAACGATCCCAGCATTTT	CSASAGRSERSQHF
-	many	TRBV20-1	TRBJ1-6	TGCAGTGGGGGGAGCCACGGTTCACCCCTCCACTTT	CSGGSHGSPLHF
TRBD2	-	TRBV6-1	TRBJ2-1	TGTGCCAGCAGTCCCCTTGATCTAGCGGGAGGGCCAGGGGATGAGCAGTTCTTC	CASSPLDLAGGPGDEQFF
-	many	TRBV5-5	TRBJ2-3	TGTGCCAGCAGCTTGGCCGTTGGGAGACAAAATACGCAGTATTTT	CASSLAVGRQNTQYF
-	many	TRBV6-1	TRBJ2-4	TGTGCCAGCAGTCTCATGCCGGGACAAAACATTCAGTACTTC	CASSLMPGQNIQYF
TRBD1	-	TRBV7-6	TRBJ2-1	TGTGCCAGCAGCTCGAGGGGACAGGACAATGAGCAGTTCTTC	CASSSRGQDNEQFF
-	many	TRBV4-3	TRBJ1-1	TGCGCCAGCAGCCAAGTGAGGTGGAACACTGAAGCTTTCTTT	CASSQVRWNTEAFF
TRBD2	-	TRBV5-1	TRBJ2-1	TGCGCCAGCAGCCCAGACGGACTAGCGGGAGCGCTGGGGAGCAATGAGCAGTTCTTC	CASSPDGLAGALGSNEQFF
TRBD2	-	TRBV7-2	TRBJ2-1	TGTGCCAGCAGCCCCGGGGGGGCCGCCTACAATGAGCAGTTCTTC	CASSPGGAAYNEQFF
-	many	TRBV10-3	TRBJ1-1	TGTGCCATCAGTGAGGTACAGCTGAACACTGAAGCTTTCTTT	CAISEVQLNTEAFF
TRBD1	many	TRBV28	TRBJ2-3	TGTGCCAGCAGTTACAGGGGGTCTGGAGATACGCAGTATTTT	CASSYRGSGDTQYF
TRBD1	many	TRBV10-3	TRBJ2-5	TGTGCCACGCAACAGGGGCTGGGGGAGACCCAGTACTTC	CATQQGLGETQYF
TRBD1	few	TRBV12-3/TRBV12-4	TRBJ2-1	TGTGCCAGCAGTTTCTCGGGACAGATTTTCCCCTACAATGAGCAGTTCTTC	CASSFSGQIFPYNEQFF
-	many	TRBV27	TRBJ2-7	TGTGCCAGCAGTTTTGCTGGAAGCTCCTACGAGCAGTACTTC	CASSFAGSSYEQYF
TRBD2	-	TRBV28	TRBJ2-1	TGTGCCAGCAGTTTTTTTAGCGGGGTAGGCTACAATGAGCAGTTCTTC	CASSFFSGVGYNEQFF
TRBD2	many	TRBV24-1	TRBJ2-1	TGTGCCACCAGGGCCGCGGGAGAGGGCAATGAGCAGTTCTTC	CATRAAGEGNEQFF
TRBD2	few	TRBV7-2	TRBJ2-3	TGTGCCAGCAGCTGGGCAGCGGGGGGCACAGATACGCAGTATTTT	CASSWAAGGTDTQYF
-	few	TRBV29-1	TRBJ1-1	TGCAGCGTTGCTACCGGGGGGTCTGAAGCTTTCTTT	CSVATGGSEAFF
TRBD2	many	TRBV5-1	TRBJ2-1	TGCGCCAGCAGCTTGGAAGGTAGCGGGAGCCCCCGGTACAATGAGCAGTTCTTC	CASSLEGSGSPRYNEQFF
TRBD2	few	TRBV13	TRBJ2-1	TGTGCCAGCAGCCGGGAGGGACTAGCGGGTGAGCAGTTCTTC	CASSREGLAGEQFF
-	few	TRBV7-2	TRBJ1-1	TGTGCCAGCAGCCAACCCCGGGGTCAGCTAAGGACTGAAGCTTTCTTT	CASSQPRGQLRTEAFF
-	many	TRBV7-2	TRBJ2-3	TGTGCCAGCAGCTTAGGGGGGTACCCCACAGATACGCAGTATTTT	CASSLGGYPTDTQYF
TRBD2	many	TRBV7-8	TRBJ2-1	TGTGCCAGCAGCTCCGGACTAGCGGGATCCATGATTGACTCCTACAATGAGCAGTTCTTC	CASSSGLAGSMIDSYNEQFF
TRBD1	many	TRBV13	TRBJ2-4	TGTGCCAGCAGCTTCAGGCAGGGGGCCCGGAGTCTTCAGTACTTC	CASSFRQGARSLQYF
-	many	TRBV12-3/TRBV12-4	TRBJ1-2	TGTGCCAGCAGTACACAGGACTATGGCTACACCTTC	CASSTQDYGYTF
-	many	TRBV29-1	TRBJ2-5	TGCAGCGCCGGAGACAGAAACCAAGAGACCCAGTACTTC	CSAGDRNQETQYF
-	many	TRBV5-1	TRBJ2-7	TGCGCCAGCAGCTTGGTCGGGACGGGGGAGCAGTACTTC	CASSLVGTGEQYF
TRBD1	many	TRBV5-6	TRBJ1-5	TGTGCCAGCAGCTTGGCGGACAGGGATCAGCCCCAGCATTTT	CASSLADRDQPQHF
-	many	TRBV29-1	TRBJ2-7	TGCAGCGTTGAGGTCGGAATTACCTACGAGCAGTACTTC	CSVEVGITYEQYF
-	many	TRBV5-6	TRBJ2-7	TGTGCCAGCAGCTTGTGGGAAGGCTCCTACGAGCAGTACTTC	CASSLWEGSYEQYF
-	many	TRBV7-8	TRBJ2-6	TGTGCCAGCAGCGCAGGATTTATCGCCGGGGCCAACGTCCTGACTTTC	CASSAGFIAGANVLTF
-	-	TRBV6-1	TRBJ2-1	TGTGCCAGCCTTTTGAAACGGGAGATCTGGGAGGAGCAGTTCTTC	CASLLKREIWEEQFF
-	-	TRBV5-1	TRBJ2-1	TGCGCCAGCAGCCCGGGAACGGGTACCTTGAACAATGAGCAGTTCTTC	CASSPGTGTLNNEQFF
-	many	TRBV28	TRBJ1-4	TGTGCCAGCAGTTCTTCTTCCGGGCGCGGCTATGAAAAACTGTTTTTT	CASSSSSGRGYEKLFF
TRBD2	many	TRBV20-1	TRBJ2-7	TGCAGTGCTAGAGAGCGGGGGGGTTATGAGCAGTACTTC	CSARERGGYEQYF
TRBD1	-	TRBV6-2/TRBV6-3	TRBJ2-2	TGTGCCAGCAACCCGGACAGGGGGCGCACCGGGGAGCTGTTTTTT	CASNPDRGRTGELFF
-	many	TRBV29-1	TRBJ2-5	TGCAGCGTCCCACTCACCAGTTTTAGAGAGACCCAGTACTTC	CSVPLTSFRETQYF
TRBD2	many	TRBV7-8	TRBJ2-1	TGTGCCAGCACCTACGGGGGGGATAATGAGCAGTTCTTC	CASTYGGDNEQFF
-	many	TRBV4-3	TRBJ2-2	TGCGCCAGCAGCGCCGGGATTTCCACCGGGGAGCTGTTTTTT	CASSAGISTGELFF
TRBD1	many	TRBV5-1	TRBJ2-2	TGCGCCAGCAGCACGGACAGGGTCGGCGGGGAGCTGTTTTTT	CASSTDRVGGELFF
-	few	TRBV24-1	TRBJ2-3	TGTGCCACCAGTGATTTGCCTAGCAGTAGCACAGATACGCAGTATTTT	CATSDLPSSSTDTQYF
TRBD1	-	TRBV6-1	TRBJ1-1	TGTGCCAGCAGCGGACAGGGAGCCATGAACACTGAAGCTTTCTTT	CASSGQGAMNTEAFF
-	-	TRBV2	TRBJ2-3	TGTGCCAGCAGTGACTGGGAGAGGGGTACGCAGTATTTT	CASSDWERGTQYF